One sample yielded the 18 T cell receptor beta chains listed below, sequenced in a study of T cell clonality in common variable immunodeficiency. TCRdb keeps only in-frame clones here, not all; method: immunoSEQ multiplex PCR. The sample is made up of around 47,000 clones, none counted only once. The sequencing sample was made of peripheral blood mononuclear cells. The source of these receptors is a person aged 18 to 75 in good health.

This clone was picked up many times. Sequence at one end of the junction differs from germline and may be a read error. The CDR3 end lies 3 residues beyond the end of the read and is filled in from the germline J gene. The V call is TRBV20-1, the J call TRBJ2-7; no reliable D call. Germline assignment: CDR1 DFQATT and CDR2 SNEGSKA (reference sequence). This CDR3 has 12 residues. Partial CDR3 DNA: TGCAGTGCTAGTCCCGACTCCTCCGAG. This codes for CSASPDSSE. The entire CDR3 sequence reads CSASPDSSEQYF.

This clone showed up many times. The CDR3 goes on 3 residues after the read ends, and that part is filled in from the germline J gene. The V and J genes are TRBV20-1 and TRBJ1-2; D perhaps matches TRBD1 (5 bases). Trimming shortened V by 0 bases and J by 3 bases, and 17 bases separated the two germline ends. CDR3 length: 16 residues. CDR1 and CDR2 (germline): DFQATT, SNEGSKA (reference sequence). CDR3 DNA, as far as it was read: TGCAGTGCTAGAGAACCGTTGGGACTGACTGACTATGGC. It codes for CSAREPLGLTDYG. The CDR3 reads in full as CSAREPLGLTDYGYTF.

This clone has ten or more counts. CDR3 DNA, as far as it was read: TGTGCCACCAGCAGGACAGGTAGTTCCTACGAG. As protein: CATSRTGSSYE. The complete CDR3 reads CATSRTGSSYEQYF. This chain links TRBV15 with TRBJ2-7, with a tentative D call TRBD1 (6 bases). The read ends 3 residues early relative to the CDR3; the germline J gene fills the gap. Trimming removed 3 bases at V and 1 base at J, with 10 bases between. Germline CDR1 is LNHNV and CDR2 is YYDKDF (reference sequence). This CDR3 spans 14 amino acids.

This clone was recorded many times. The read ends 3 residues shy of where the CDR3 ends; the end is completed using the germline J gene. J is TRBJ2-3 and V is TRBV30, with D possibly matching TRBD1 (6 bases). Trimming took 0 bases from V and 8 from J, leaving 9 bases between them. Germline CDR1 and CDR2: GTSNPN and SVGIG (reference sequence). The CDR3 spans 12 residues. This CDR3 is CAWSVAQGTQYF. CDR3 DNA, as far as it was read: TGTGCCTGGAGTGTAGCACAGGGTACG.

As for this clone: The DNA ends 3 residues before the CDR3 does, and the rest of the CDR3 is filled in from the germline J gene. V and J are TRBV6-4 and TRBJ2-1; 9 bases are a match to TRBD1. The germline CDR1 and CDR2 sequences are MRHNA and SNTAGT. Losses at the gene ends were 2 bases for V and 9 bases for J; bases not matched to a gene: 5. The CDR3 consists of 14 residues. The sequenced CDR3 bases are TGTGCCAGCAGTGACGGACAGGGGCTGGCTGAG. Translation gives CASSDGQGLAE. The whole CDR3 sequence reads CASSDGQGLAEQFF.

On this clone: The CDR3 end falls 3 residues outside the read, so it is completed with the germline J gene. V is TRBV30 and J is TRBJ1-1; weak D call: TRBD1 (5 bases). Germline V lookup: CDR1 GTSNPN, CDR2 SVGIG (reference sequence). V was pared by 7 bases and J by 0 bases, with 6 bases between. This CDR3 is 11 amino acids long. CDR3 sequence: CASGVNTEAFF. The part of the CDR3 DNA that was read is TGTGCCTCGGGGGTGAACACTGAA.

As regards this clone: The CDR3 end is not reached by the read, which stops 3 residues before it; the germline J gene fills it in. The chain recombines TRBV19 with TRBJ1-2; 7 nucleotides match TRBD1. The CDR3 is 12 residues long. Germline V lookup: CDR1 LNHDA, CDR2 SQIVND (reference sequence). This chain's CDR3 is CASSTSGTDYTF. CDR3 bases read: TGTGCCAGTAGTACTAGCGGGACAGAC.

In this sample, this clone turned up many times. The read halts 3 residues ahead of the CDR3 end, with the missing end drawn from the germline J gene. The genes are TRBV20-1 and TRBJ2-1; D possibly corresponds to TRBD2 (6 bases). Germline-derived CDR1 and CDR2 are DFQATT and SNEGSKA (reference sequence). Trimming removed 2 bases from V and 0 bases from J, with 14 bases in between. The CDR3 is made up of 16 amino acids. The CDR3 DNA, read in part, is TGCAGTGCTAGATCCTTAGCGGCAGACTCCTACAATGAG. Protein product: CSARSLAADSYNE. The CDR3 in full is CSARSLAADSYNEQFF.

This clone was seen at least ten times. The DNA ends 3 residues before the CDR3 does, and the rest of the CDR3 is filled in from the germline J gene. V is TRBV5-1 and J is TRBJ2-2; a possible D gene is TRBD1 (6 bases). CDR3 size: 14 residues. The germline CDR1 and CDR2 sequences are SGHRS and YFSETQ. Trimming cost V 2 bases and J 1 base, with 6 bases left between them. Incomplete CDR3 DNA: TGCGCCAGCAGCTTACAGGGGAACACCGGGGAG. It encodes CASSLQGNTGE. The complete CDR3 sequence is CASSLQGNTGELFF.

Points on this clone: Sequencing ends 3 residues short of the CDR3 end; the germline J gene provides the rest. The chain uses TRBV11-3 and TRBJ2-7, with TRBD1 matching 8 bases. Germline lookup yields CDR1 SGHNT and CDR2 YENEEA. Trimming at V came to 3 bases and at J to 2 bases, leaving 6 bases not matched to a gene. CDR3 length: 15 residues. This chain's CDR3 is CASSLTWGQAYEQYF. CDR3 DNA, as far as it was read: TGTGCCAGCAGCTTGACGTGGGGACAGGCCTACGAG.

This clone was seen many times. The CDR3 is cut off 3 residues early in the read; its end comes from the germline J gene. The rearrangement links TRBV5-1 to TRBJ2-1, with TRBD2 matching over 8 bases. CDR3 length: 15 amino acids. The V and J ends lost 2 bases and 4 bases, in that order; junction bases with no gene match: 5. Germline V gene lookup returns CDR1 SGHRS and CDR2 YFSETQ. The CDR3 spells CASSFTGTRYNEQFF. Partial CDR3 DNA: TGCGCCAGCAGCTTCACCGGGACTAGATACAATGAG.

With regard to this clone: The read ends 3 residues early relative to the CDR3; the germline J gene fills the gap. The chain is built from TRBV11-1 and TRBJ2-5, with D possibly TRBD2 on 5 matching bases. Germline lookup yields CDR1 SGHAT and CDR2 FQDESV (reference sequence). The germline V and J ends were trimmed by 2 bases and 2 bases, with 12 bases remaining between them. This CDR3 region has 15 residues. CDR3 bases read: TGTGCCAGCAGCTTACGTCCAGCGGCTCAAGAGACC. Protein: CASSLRPAAQET. The full-length CDR3 reads as CASSLRPAAQETQYF.

This clone was picked up a small number of times. The CDR3 end falls 3 residues outside the read, so it is completed with the germline J gene. The chain carries TRBV6-1 and TRBJ2-2; D is possibly TRBD1 (6 bases). The germline V gene has CDR1 MNHNS and CDR2 SASEGT. This CDR3 is built from 16 residues. Incomplete CDR3 DNA: TGTGCCAGCAGTGAAGCGATCGGCAGGGGTAATTCACCG. Its translation is CASSEAIGRGNSP. The full CDR3 protein reads CASSEAIGRGNSPLFF.

This clone was picked up many times. With the read ending 3 residues before the CDR3 end, the germline J gene is used to fill in that end. V gene TRBV7-8 combines with J gene TRBJ2-5, with a weak D call TRBD1 (5 bases). Germline CDR1 is SGHVS and CDR2 is FQNEAQ. The CDR3 length is 14 residues. V lost 5 bases, J lost 5 bases, and 15 bases lay in between. The sequenced CDR3 bases are TGTGCCAGCAGCAGGGGCCCCATCGGGGAGACC. It translates to CASSRGPIGET. The full CDR3 protein is CASSRGPIGETQYF.

At least ten counts were recorded for this clone. CDR3 sequence reads: CASSEQGRGAFF. The covered CDR3 bases are TGTGCCAGCAGTGAACAGGGGAGAGGA. The chain recombines TRBV2 with TRBJ1-1; the D gene is possibly TRBD1 (6 bases). The read terminates 3 residues ahead of where the CDR3 ends, so the germline J gene completes it. Germline V gives CDR1 SNHLY, CDR2 FYNNEI. The CDR3 totals 12 residues.

A note on this clone: From the germline J gene comes the end of the CDR3, since the read stops 3 residues before it. V and J are TRBV2 and TRBJ1-5; weak D call: TRBD1 (6 bases). This CDR3 comprises 15 residues. The V gene's germline CDR1 is SNHLY and CDR2 FYNNEI. Between the trimmed V and J ends, which lost 6 bases and 1 base, there was a span of 13 bases. CDR3 in amino acids: CASSTEGGSNQPQHF. Incomplete CDR3 DNA: TGTGCCAGCAGCACGGAAGGGGGAAGCAATCAGCCC.

This clone was detected ten times or more. With the read ending 3 residues before the CDR3 end, the germline J gene is used to fill in that end. The rearrangement links TRBV7-6 to TRBJ2-3; 7 bases align to TRBD2. CDR3 length: 17 amino acids. V dropped 5 bases and J dropped 5; count of bases not matched to a gene: 16. CDR1 SGHVS and CDR2 FNYEAQ come from the germline V gene. The DNA read from the CDR3 is TGTGCCAGCAGCAAACGGCCCCCGCGGGAGCGGGGAGATACG. It codes for CASSKRPPRERGDT. The full CDR3 reads CASSKRPPRERGDTQYF.

In its sample, this clone was seen a few times. The CDR3 end falls 3 residues outside the read, so it is completed with the germline J gene. The chain carries TRBV19 and TRBJ1-6; D might be TRBD1 (5 bases). Germline V CDR1 and CDR2: LNHDA, SQIVND (reference sequence). This CDR3 region has 14 residues. Trimming removed 7 bases from V and 7 bases from J, with 14 bases in between. The CDR3 sequence: CASNRGASNSPLHF. CDR3 DNA, as far as it was read: TGTGCCAGTAATAGGGGAGCCTCAAATTCACCC.